Described below is a single T cell receptor (beta chain) sequence and its context. Germline V gives CDR1 MDHEN, CDR2 SYDVKM. V dropped 8 bases and J dropped 9 bases, with 11 bases sitting between them. This CDR3 spans 12 amino acids. The data are from a study of control samples from healthy donors and cancer patients. Assay used: immunoSEQ multiplex PCR; TCRdb lists only in-frame clones, some missing. The sample contains tens of thousands of clones, approximately 90% of which appear only once. This chain links TRBV28 with TRBJ1-6; no firm D call. The source material was PBMCs. The sequence was collected from a woman in her sixties with head and neck cancer. CDR3 residues: CASCSGFSPLHF. CDR3 nucleotides: TGTGCCAGCTGCTCGGGGTTTTCACCCCTCCACTTT.